The sequence of this T cell receptor beta chain was determined in a study of chemoradiotherapy in HPV16-positive cancers. As for the study in general: Functional T-cell assays on a couple of HPV16-positive patients' cells defined candidate HPV-specific clones and common TCR motifs. Overall study results and limits: HPV-specific T cells were functionally defined from only a couple of HPV16-positive patients. Candidate HPV-specific clones and E7-related TCR motifs grew in tumor during treatment.

V was trimmed by 1 base and J by 5 bases, leaving 9 bases between them. This CDR3 is 12 amino acids long. Germline CDR1 is SQVTM and CDR2 is ANQGSEA. TCRdb's table, derived via immunoSEQ multiplex PCR, lists solely in-frame clones and lacks some. The sample shows some 4,800 clones, about 90% of them seen only once. Remarks on this clone: The antigen remains undetermined.

The genes are TRBV29-1 and TRBJ2-7, with D possibly called TRBD1 or TRBD2 (5 bases each). This receptor was taken from a human donor with HPV-associated anogenital cancer. This specimen was taken from a patient who underwent chemoradiotherapy. The CDR3 region has the DNA TGCAGCGTTGAAGGGGGACCAAACGAGCAGTACTTC. Translating gives CSVEGGPNEQYF.